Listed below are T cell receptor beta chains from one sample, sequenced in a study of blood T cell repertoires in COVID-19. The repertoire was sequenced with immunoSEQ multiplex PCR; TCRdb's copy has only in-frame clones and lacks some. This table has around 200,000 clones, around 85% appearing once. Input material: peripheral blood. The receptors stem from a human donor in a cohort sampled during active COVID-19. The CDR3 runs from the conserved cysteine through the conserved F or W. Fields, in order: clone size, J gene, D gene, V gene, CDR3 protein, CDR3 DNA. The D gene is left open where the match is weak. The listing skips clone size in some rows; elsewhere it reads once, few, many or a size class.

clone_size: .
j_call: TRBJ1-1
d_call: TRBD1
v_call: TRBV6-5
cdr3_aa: CASSYDRGRTEAFF
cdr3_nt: TGTGCCAGCAGTTACGACAGGGGGCGGACTGAAGCTTTCTTT

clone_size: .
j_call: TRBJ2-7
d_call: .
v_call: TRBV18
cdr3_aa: CASSPGGILLRGQYF
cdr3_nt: TGTGCCAGCTCACCAGGGGGGATTCTCCTACGAGGGCAGTACTTC

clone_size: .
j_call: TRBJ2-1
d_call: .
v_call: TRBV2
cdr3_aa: CASTRLSSYNEQFF
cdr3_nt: TGTGCCAGCACCAGACTAAGCTCCTACAATGAGCAGTTCTTC

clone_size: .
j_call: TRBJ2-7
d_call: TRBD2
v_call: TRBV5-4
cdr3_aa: CASSLASGLAGGSSYEQYF
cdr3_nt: TGTGCCAGCAGCTTGGCTTCGGGACTAGCGGGCGGTAGCTCCTACGAGCAGTACTTC

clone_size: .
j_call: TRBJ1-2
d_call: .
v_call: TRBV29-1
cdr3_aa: CSVDFSRHNYGYTF
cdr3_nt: TGCAGCGTTGATTTCAGCAGGCATAACTATGGCTACACCTTC

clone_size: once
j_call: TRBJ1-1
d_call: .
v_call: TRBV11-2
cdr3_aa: CASSLDRWGRTEAFF
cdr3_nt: TGTGCCAGCAGCTTAGATCGTTGGGGGCGAACTGAAGCTTTCTTT

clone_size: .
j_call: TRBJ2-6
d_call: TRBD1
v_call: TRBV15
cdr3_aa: CATSSRGQGVLTF
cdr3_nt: TGTGCCACCAGCAGTAGAGGACAGGGCGTCCTGACTTTC

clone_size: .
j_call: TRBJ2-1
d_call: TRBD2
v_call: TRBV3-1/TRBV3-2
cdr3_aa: CASSLGGGLAGSSYNEQFF
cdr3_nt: TGTGCCAGCAGCCTCGGGGGGGGACTAGCGGGATCCTCCTACAATGAGCAGTTCTTC

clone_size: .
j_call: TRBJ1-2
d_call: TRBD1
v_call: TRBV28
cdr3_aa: CASSVSGTGGRGYTF
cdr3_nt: TGTGCCAGCAGTGTATCCGGGACAGGGGGACGTGGCTACACCTTC

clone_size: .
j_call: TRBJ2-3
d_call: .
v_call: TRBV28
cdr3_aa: CASSLTISSTDTQYF
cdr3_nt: TGTGCCAGCAGTCTGACAATATCTAGCACAGATACGCAGTATTTT

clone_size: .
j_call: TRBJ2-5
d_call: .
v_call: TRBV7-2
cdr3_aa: CASSFAVIRTQETQYF
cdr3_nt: TGTGCCAGCAGCTTTGCCGTTATCAGGACACAAGAGACCCAGTACTTC